Here is one T cell receptor beta chain with its context. These data come from a study of blood T cell repertoires in COVID-19. Turning to the study itself: Nucleic acid was either cDNA or gDNA, and it came from T cells, B-cell-depleted T cells, or PBMCs.

The V end lost 1 base, the J end lost 5 bases, and 7 bases lay between the germline ends. CDR1 is SGDLS, CDR2 YYNGEE, per germline. This CDR3 contains 13 residues. This study enrolled people aged 18 to 89 from about 26 US geographic areas. Assay used: immunoSEQ multiplex PCR; TCRdb lists only in-frame clones, some missing. The data hold 300,000 or so clones, with 65% to 90% observed a single time. This receptor was identified in a woman between 40 and 50 years old with acute COVID-19. The sample was PBMCs or T cells enriched from blood (not recorded which). The chain is built from TRBV9 and TRBJ1-5, with D unclear. The CDR3 loop reads CASSVNLDQPQHF. Here the CDR3 DNA reads TGTGCCAGCAGCGTAAACTTAGATCAGCCCCAGCATTTT.